These T cell receptor beta chains were read from a single sample in a study of blood T cell repertoires in COVID-19. This table comes from immunoSEQ multiplex PCR, and its TCRdb copy is limited to in-frame clones, with some not included. The sample yields around 260,000 clones, about 89% seen once. The source material was peripheral blood. These TCRs come from a woman aged 45-65 years with acute or convalescent COVID-19. Each CDR3 is given with its conserved first and last residue. D genes are given only for firm matches. Rows may omit the clone size; those that give it use once, few, many or a size class.

D,V,size,J,length,DNA,CDR3
-,TRBV2,-,TRBJ2-7,16,TGTGCCAGCAGTTCTCCCCAGGAGGCCAGCTCCTACGAGCAGTACTTC,CASSSPQEASSYEQYF
TRBD2,TRBV9,-,TRBJ2-1,15,TGTGCCAGCAGCGCCGGACTAGCGGGAAACGATGAGCAGTTCTTC,CASSAGLAGNDEQFF
TRBD1,TRBV20-1,-,TRBJ2-3,11,TGCAGTGCTAGTACGGGACAGGGTAGGCATTTT,CSASTGQGRHF
TRBD2,TRBV10-3,-,TRBJ2-3,16,TGTGCCATCAGTGACCCGGAGCGGGATAGCACAGATACGCAGTATTTT,CAISDPERDSTDTQYF
-,TRBV30,once,TRBJ1-2,12,TGTGCCTGGAGTGTATATCGGTATGGCTACACCTTC,CAWSVYRYGYTF
-,TRBV19,-,TRBJ1-1,12,TGTGCCAGTAGTATGGGCAACCAACCTGGGGGGTTT,CASSMGNQPGGF
TRBD1,TRBV7-9,-,TRBJ2-7,14,TGTGCCAGCAGCCCGGGACAGGCGTTCTACGAGCAGTACTTC,CASSPGQAFYEQYF
-,TRBV5-4,once,TRBJ2-1,13,TGTGCCAGCAGCTTGGCGTCACAGGATGAGCAGTTCTTC,CASSLASQDEQFF
TRBD1,TRBV5-1,-,TRBJ1-1,14,TGCGCCAGCAGCGTGGGACAGGGTGGCACTGAAGCTTTCTTT,CASSVGQGGTEAFF
TRBD2,TRBV7-7,-,TRBJ2-7,15,TGTGCCAGCAGCCTCGGACTAGCGGGAGTCGGCGAGCAGTACTTC,CASSLGLAGVGEQYF
-,TRBV19,-,TRBJ2-1,12,TGTGCCAGTAGTATAGCTAGCGATGAGCAGTTCTTC,CASSIASDEQFF
-,TRBV30,-,TRBJ1-4,13,TGTGCCTGGAATAAAAAGGGGAGGGAAAAACTGTTTTTT,CAWNKKGREKLFF
TRBD1,TRBV9,once,TRBJ2-2,14,TGTGCCAGCAGCGTAGGTCAGGGGGTAGGGGAGCTGTTTTTT,CASSVGQGVGELFF
-,TRBV5-1,-,TRBJ1-2,16,TGCGCCAGCAGCTTGGCGCGGGGGACACAAAACTATGGCTACACCTTC,CASSLARGTQNYGYTF
-,TRBV14,-,TRBJ1-2,13,TGTGCCAGCAGCCGGCAGGGGCACTATGGCTACACCTTC,CASSRQGHYGYTF
-,TRBV6-2/TRBV6-3,-,TRBJ2-7,17,TGTGCCAGCAGTTCGCAAGGACTTGCCCGCAGAGACTACGAGCAGTACTTC,CASSSQGLARRDYEQYF
-,TRBV20-1,-,TRBJ2-7,11,TGCAGTGCTGGCCCCGGGTGGGAGCAGTACTTC,CSAGPGWEQYF
TRBD2,TRBV5-4,-,TRBJ2-7,17,TGTGCCAGCAGCTTCGGCGCGTGGACTAGCGGGTCCTACGAGCAGTACTTC,CASSFGAWTSGSYEQYF
-,TRBV3-1/TRBV3-2,-,TRBJ2-1,14,TGTGCCAGCAGCCAAGGCCCCCCAGTGGATGAGCAGTTCTTC,CASSQGPPVDEQFF
TRBD1,TRBV30,-,TRBJ2-7,12,TGTGCCTGGAGTTTGACAGGGGGCGAGCAGTACTTC,CAWSLTGGEQYF
-,TRBV24-1,-,TRBJ1-3,16,TGTGCCACCAGTGATCCGGACACCCGCTCTGGAAACACCATATATTTT,CATSDPDTRSGNTIYF
-,TRBV2,-,TRBJ2-1,12,TGTGCCAGCCACAGGGATGACAATGAGCAGTTCTTC,CASHRDDNEQFF
TRBD1,TRBV9,-,TRBJ2-3,15,TGTGCCAGCAGCGTCCCGACAGGGGACGCAGATACGCAGTATTTT,CASSVPTGDADTQYF
-,TRBV5-1,-,TRBJ2-1,14,TGCGCCAGCAGGCCCCAAACACCATACAATGAGCAGTTCTTC,CASRPQTPYNEQFF
TRBD1,TRBV7-2,-,TRBJ2-7,17,TGTGCCAGCAGCTTAGTTTTAGGAGGGACAGGGGCCTACGAGCAGTACTTC,CASSLVLGGTGAYEQYF
-,TRBV7-2,-,TRBJ2-5,13,TGTGCCAGCAGCTTCCCCGGTACCGAGACCCAGTACTTC,CASSFPGTETQYF
TRBD1,TRBV7-9,-,TRBJ1-4,16,TGTGCCAGCAGCCCGGCCCAGACAGGGGGCTTTGAAAAACTGTTTTTT,CASSPAQTGGFEKLFF
TRBD2,TRBV5-4,-,TRBJ2-1,16,TGTGCCAGCAGCTTGGAGGCAGGGAGGGTCTACAATGAGCAGTTCTTC,CASSLEAGRVYNEQFF
TRBD2,TRBV6-6,-,TRBJ2-7,15,TGTGCCAGCAGGGACCGGACTAGCGGGACATACGAGCAGTACTTC,CASRDRTSGTYEQYF
-,TRBV7-9,-,TRBJ2-2,14,TGTGCCAGCAGGACGGGAGCCAGCACCGGGGAGCTGTTTTTT,CASRTGASTGELFF
-,TRBV7-2,-,TRBJ1-6,15,TGTGCCAGCAGCCTTTTGCAACAGGGTCGGTCACCCCTCCACTTT,CASSLLQQGRSPLHF
TRBD1,TRBV10-3,-,TRBJ1-2,14,TGTGCCATCAGTGGAATACAGGGGGCGAATGGCTACACCTTC,CAISGIQGANGYTF
TRBD1,TRBV18,-,TRBJ2-2,18,TGTGCCAGCTCACCCTACGCGGGACAGGGGGCGCGAACCGGGGAGCTGTTTTTT,CASSPYAGQGARTGELFF
-,TRBV18,-,TRBJ1-1,14,TGTGCCAGCTCACCACCGACAGGGAACACTGAAGCTTTCTTT,CASSPPTGNTEAFF
-,TRBV4-2,-,TRBJ1-6,14,TGTGCCAGCAGCCAAGCTTCGGGGGATTCACCCCTCCACTTT,CASSQASGDSPLHF
-,TRBV4-2,-,TRBJ2-1,16,TGTGCCAGCAGCCAAGATCCCGGGTCGGGGGTCAATGAGCAGTTCTTC,CASSQDPGSGVNEQFF
TRBD1,TRBV18,few,TRBJ1-6,15,TGTGCCAGCTCACCACGGACAGGGGGCGATTCACCCCTCCACTTT,CASSPRTGGDSPLHF
-,TRBV7-3,-,TRBJ1-1,15,TGTGCCAGCAGCTTAACCCGGGACTCGGGGACTGAAGCTTTCTTT,CASSLTRDSGTEAFF
TRBD2,TRBV7-2,-,TRBJ2-7,15,TGTGCCAGCAGCTCTAGCGGGGGCTGGGCCTACGAGCAGTACTTC,CASSSSGGWAYEQYF
-,TRBV28,-,TRBJ1-3,14,TGTGCCAGCAGTTTATGGGGCACTGGAAACACCATATATTTT,CASSLWGTGNTIYF
-,TRBV29-1,-,TRBJ1-4,14,TGCAGCGTCGGCCCAGGGGTGGCTAATGAAAAACTGTTTTTT,CSVGPGVANEKLFF
TRBD1,TRBV5-4,-,TRBJ1-5,15,TGTGCCAGCAGCTACGGGACAGGAAGCAATCAGCCCCAGCATTTT,CASSYGTGSNQPQHF
TRBD1,TRBV29-1,-,TRBJ1-1,14,TGCAGCGTTGGACAGGGGGCTTTGAACACTGAAGCTTTCTTT,CSVGQGALNTEAFF
-,TRBV6-6,-,TRBJ1-6,15,TGTGCCAGCAGTTTTAGTCCCCTCTATAATTCACCCCTCCACTTT,CASSFSPLYNSPLHF
TRBD2,TRBV28,-,TRBJ2-1,14,TGTGCCAGCGGGAGCGGGAGTTGGGGGAATGAGCAGTTCTTC,CASGSGSWGNEQFF
-,TRBV6-1,once,TRBJ1-5,15,TGTGCCAGCAGTGAATTTCAGTATAGCAATCAGCCCCAGCATTTT,CASSEFQYSNQPQHF
TRBD2,TRBV7-9,few,TRBJ2-2,17,TGTGCCAGCAGCAAGTACCTAGCGGGAGGAAACACCGGGGAGCTGTTTTTT,CASSKYLAGGNTGELFF
-,TRBV6-5,-,TRBJ2-1,15,TGTGCCAGCAGCAGAAGTGGAGGCCCCTACAATGAGCAGTTCTTC,CASSRSGGPYNEQFF
-,TRBV6-2/TRBV6-3,-,TRBJ2-1,14,TGTGCCAGCAGTTACTCGGGGAGCTCGGGGTTTCGGTTCTTC,CASSYSGSSGFRFF